The 26 T cell receptor beta chains below come from one sample, sequenced in a study of cytomegalovirus exposure and HLA in healthy donors (TCRdb year 2017). Libraries were prepared through the immunoSEQ multiplex PCR assay. For the multiplex PCR, a mixture combining 60 forward primers for TCR Vbeta segments and 13 reverse primers for TCR Jbeta segments was used. TCRdb mirrors the immuneACCESS table, restricted to in-frame sequences. Some clones are absent from its copies; in checked studies, under half trace to an unresolved V gene, and the reason for the others is unknown. Present in this sample are 140,000 to 150,000 clones, roughly three quarters of which were seen just once. 2.5% to 3% of the sample is taken by the ten largest. Sequences were obtained from PBMCs. All receptors come from a female donor in good health and CMV-seronegative.

This clone was counted a single time. This chain connects TRBV6-5 to TRBJ2-5; 7 nucleotides match TRBD1. This CDR3 is built from 14 residues. From germline, CDR1 is MNHEY and CDR2 SVGAGI. Losses at the gene ends were 7 bases for V and 4 bases for J; bases not matched to a gene: 9. CDR3 nucleotides: TGTGCCAGCACTCCGGGACAGTGGCGAGAGACCCAGTACTTC. Amino acids: CASTPGQWRETQYF.

This clone was recorded once. The chain couples TRBV13 to TRBJ1-6, with TRBD1 identical over 7 bases. Trimming cost V 3 bases and J 7 bases; bases outside gene matches: 9. CDR3 size: 16 residues. The germline gives CDR1 PRHDT, CDR2 FYEKMQ (reference sequence). CDR3 sequence: CASSLGDSFGNSPLHF. CDR3 nucleotides: TGTGCCAGCAGCTTGGGGGACAGTTTCGGGAATTCACCCCTCCACTTT.

The chain employs TRBV28 and TRBJ2-7; TRBD1 matches at 7 bases. This CDR3 contains 15 residues. Germline V gene data show CDR1 as MDHEN and CDR2 as SYDVKM. V gave up 6 bases and J gave up 0 bases; unmatched junction bases: 8. The CDR3 reads CASRPGQPNSYEQYF. In DNA form, the CDR3 reads TGTGCCAGCAGGCCGGGACAGCCCAACTCCTACGAGCAGTACTTC.

In its sample, this clone was seen once. The chain carries TRBV4-2 and TRBJ2-3; 9 bases agree with TRBD1. This CDR3 region has 16 residues. Trimming at V came to 0 bases and at J to 6 bases, leaving 7 bases not matched to a gene. Germline assignment: CDR1 LGHNA and CDR2 YNFKEQ. The CDR3: CASSQEGQGGVDTQYF. The DNA for the CDR3 is TGTGCCAGCAGCCAAGAGGGACAGGGAGGGGTGGATACGCAGTATTTT.

This clone occurred once. The chain uses TRBV28 and TRBJ2-1; D is perhaps TRBD1 (5 bases). CDR1 MDHEN and CDR2 SYDVKM come from the germline V gene. V was shortened by 5 bases and J by 6 bases, with 20 bases between the two germline ends. The CDR3 is 16 amino acids. The CDR3 is CASSPPRQGFPNEQFF. The CDR3 region has the DNA TGTGCCAGCAGTCCTCCACGCCAGGGTTTTCCCAATGAGCAGTTCTTC.

The chain has TRBV28 and TRBJ1-2; D possibly corresponds to TRBD1 (5 bases). Per germline, CDR1 MDHEN and CDR2 SYDVKM. The CDR3 totals 13 residues. V was trimmed by 5 bases and J by 4 bases, leaving 11 bases between them. Here the CDR3 DNA reads TGTGCCAGCAGTCCGGGGGTGGGCTATGGCTACACCTTC. Protein sequence: CASSPGVGYGYTF.

This clone was found once. The V gene is TRBV7-2, the J gene TRBJ2-2; 7 positions agree with TRBD2. With V trimmed by 5 bases and J by 10 bases, 10 bases remained unmatched. The length of the CDR3 is 14 residues. Germline V gene sequence: CDR1 SGHTA, CDR2 FQGNSA. The CDR3 here is CASSPQRGREELFF. CDR3 in DNA: TGTGCCAGCAGCCCTCAACGAGGGAGGGAGGAGCTGTTTTTT. Looking up the rest from reference TRBV7-2 and TRBJ2-2 gives the full variable domain: GAGVSQSPSNKVTEKGKDVELRCDPISGHTALYWYRQSLGQGLEFLIYFQGNSAPDKSGLPSDRFSAERTGGSVSTLTIQRTQQEDSAVYLCASSPQRGREELFFGEGSRLTVL.

The gene calls are TRBV27 and TRBJ1-4; D perhaps matches TRBD1 (5 bases). Germline values: CDR1 MNHEY, CDR2 SMNVEV (reference sequence). V was pared by 6 bases and J by 0 bases, with 23 bases between. The CDR3 runs to 19 residues. CDR3 protein: CASSSSYGGVRSTNEKLFF. The CDR3 region has the DNA TGTGCCAGCAGCTCCAGTTATGGGGGGGTCCGGTCAACTAATGAAAAACTGTTTTTT. The whole variable domain, remainder taken from reference TRBV27 and TRBJ1-4, is EAQVTQNPRYLITVTGKKLTVTCSQNMNHEYMSWYRQDPGLGLRQIYYSMNVEVTDKGDVPEGYKVSRKEKRNFPLILESPSPNQTSLYFCASSSSYGGVRSTNEKLFFGSGTQLSVL.

This rearrangement joins TRBV4-3 to TRBJ2-3, with a possible D match to TRBD1 (5 bases). CDR3 length: 17 amino acids. V lost 1 base to trimming and J lost 3 bases, with 17 bases between them. Germline loops: CDR1 LGHNA, CDR2 YSLEER. The CDR3 is CASSQGGVGVVTDTQYF. DNA of the CDR3: TGCGCCAGCAGCCAAGGGGGCGTAGGGGTGGTAACAGATACGCAGTATTTT.

The chain recombines TRBV5-6 with TRBJ1-1, with 8 bases aligning to TRBD1. The CDR3 is 13 amino acids. V trimming: 2 bases; J trimming: 7 bases; junction bases outside the gene matches: 4. Germline V gene lookup returns CDR1 SGHDT and CDR2 YYEEEE. The CDR3 sequence: CASSLAGGGEAFF. The CDR3 region has the DNA TGTGCCAGCAGCTTAGCAGGGGGCGGTGAAGCTTTCTTT.

This sequence joins TRBV2 and TRBJ2-1; D is possibly TRBD2 (6 bases). CDR3 length: 13 amino acids. The V end was cut by 7 bases, the J end by 9 bases, with 16 bases between. In germline, CDR1 is SNHLY, CDR2 FYNNEI. The CDR3 DNA reads as TGTGCCAGCACCCTGACTAGTTTCGCTGAGCAGTTCTTC. As protein: CASTLTSFAEQFF. Supplemented by reference TRBV2 and TRBJ2-1, the full variable domain reads EPEVTQTPSHQVTQMGQEVILRCVPISNHLYFYWYRQILGQKVEFLVSFYNNEISEKSEIFDDQFSVERPDGSNFTLKIRSTKLEDSAMYFCASTLTSFAEQFFGPGTRLTVL.

This chain joins TRBV27 and TRBJ1-6; 8 nucleotides align to TRBD1. Germline-derived CDR1 and CDR2 are MNHEY and SMNVEV (reference sequence). This CDR3 spans 16 amino acids. With V trimmed by 5 bases and J by 7 bases, 10 bases remained unmatched. The CDR3 spells CASSALTGTGNSPLHF. The CDR3 DNA reads as TGTGCCAGCAGTGCCCTCACCGGGACAGGCAATTCACCCCTCCACTTT.

The chain uses TRBV7-3 and TRBJ1-2; D might be TRBD1 (6 bases). CDR3 size: 13 residues. Germline V CDR1 and CDR2: SGHTA, FQGTGA. The V gene lost 5 bases and the J gene lost 8 bases, with 15 bases spanning the gap. CDR3 loop: CASSPTGNPGYTF. The CDR3 DNA reads as TGTGCCAGCAGCCCTACAGGGAACCCGGGCTACACCTTC.

The chain combines TRBV30 with TRBJ1-1, with D hard to call. The CDR3 contains 11 residues. The V gene's germline CDR1 is GTSNPN and CDR2 SVGIG (reference sequence). V dropped 5 bases and J dropped 2 bases, with 6 bases sitting between them. The DNA of the CDR3 is TGTGCCTGGGGGAGTAACACTGAAGCTTTCTTT. Protein product: CAWGSNTEAFF.

This clone has a single count. V usage is TRBV28 and J usage is TRBJ2-7; D possibly corresponds to TRBD2 (8 bases). CDR1 and CDR2 from the germline V gene are MDHEN and SYDVKM. Trimming stripped 7 bases from V and 9 bases from J, with 22 bases between. This CDR3 comprises 14 residues. In DNA, the CDR3 is TGTGCCAGCAATTACAGGGGACTAGGGAGAGGGCAGTACTTC. It codes for CASNYRGLGRGQYF.

The V call is TRBV29-1, the J call TRBJ2-3; TRBD2 aligns across 7 bases. V lost 2 bases, J lost 2 bases, and 4 bases stayed unmatched. The CDR3 length is 14 residues. Germline V gives CDR1 SQVTM, CDR2 ANQGSEA. The CDR3 DNA reads as TGCAGCGTTGAACTAGCGGAACCCACAGATACGCAGTATTTT. The encoded protein is CSVELAEPTDTQYF.

This clone occurred once. The chain combines TRBV9 with TRBJ2-7; no clear D. Trimming removed 0 bases from V and 1 base from J, with 11 bases in between. The germline gives CDR1 SGDLS, CDR2 YYNGEE. The CDR3 is 15 amino acids. CDR3 coding DNA: TGTGCCAGCAGCGTAGGGCTAGGAAATTCCTACGAGCAGTACTTC. As protein: CASSVGLGNSYEQYF.

V and J are TRBV7-3 and TRBJ2-1; D remains ambiguous. This CDR3 contains 14 residues. The germline V gene has CDR1 SGHTA and CDR2 FQGTGA. The V end lost 5 bases, the J end lost 6 bases, and 14 bases lay between the germline ends. The CDR3 bases are TGTGCCAGCAGCCCAAGTCCGGTTTCCAATGAGCAGTTCTTC. The encoded protein is CASSPSPVSNEQFF.

The chain joins TRBV29-1 to TRBJ2-1; no definite D call. CDR3 size: 11 residues. V was clipped by 3 bases and J by 7 bases, with 7 bases between them. Germline CDR1 and CDR2: SQVTM and ANQGSEA. This CDR3 is CSVEFYNEQFF. CDR3 sequence (DNA): TGCAGCGTTGAGTTCTATAATGAGCAGTTCTTC.

The J gene is TRBJ2-2, the V gene TRBV7-3, with 8 bases that match TRBD2. The J segment lost 7 bases and the V segment lost 4 bases, leaving 11 bases of the junction unmatched. The CDR3 contains 16 residues. Germline V gene lookup returns CDR1 SGHTA and CDR2 FQGTGA. CDR3 protein: CASSSTPGLGGGELFF. The DNA for the CDR3 is TGTGCCAGCAGCTCAACTCCGGGACTAGGCGGCGGGGAGCTGTTTTTT. Full variable domain (outside the CDR3, taken from reference TRBV7-3 and TRBJ2-2): GAGVSQTPSNKVTEKGKYVELRCDPISGHTALYWYRQSLGQGPEFLIYFQGTGAADDSGLPNDRFFAVRPEGSVSTLKIQRTERGDSAVYLCASSSTPGLGGGELFFGEGSRLTVL.

The chain links TRBV27 to TRBJ1-3; no clear D. CDR3 length: 15 residues. Trimming cost V 5 bases and J 0 bases, with 11 bases left between them. Germline V gene lookup returns CDR1 MNHEY and CDR2 SMNVEV (reference sequence). The CDR3 DNA reads TGTGCCAGCAGTCTAGGCTTAAACTCTGGAAACACCATATATTTT. This gives the protein CASSLGLNSGNTIYF.

The V call is TRBV5-4, the J call TRBJ2-2; 12 bases agree with TRBD2. There are 16 residues in the CDR3. Germline V lookup: CDR1 SGHNT, CDR2 YYREEE (reference sequence). Losses at the gene ends were 0 bases for V and 6 bases for J; bases not matched to a gene: 3. The CDR3 protein is CASSLDRLAGAGELFF. Written as DNA, the CDR3 is TGTGCCAGCAGCTTGGACCGACTAGCGGGAGCCGGGGAGCTGTTTTTT.

A word on this clone: A junction end diverges from the germline sequence, so it may reflect a read error. The chain uses TRBV28 and TRBJ1-2; 9 bases map to TRBD1. The CDR3 covers 12 residues. Germline V gene data show CDR1 as MDHEN and CDR2 as SYDVKM. The CDR3: CASTGTGRIGAF. The CDR3 region has the DNA TGTGCCAGTACCGGGACAGGGAGGATCGGGGCCTTC.

The genes are TRBV5-4 and TRBJ1-5, with TRBD1 matching 11 bases. This CDR3 spans 20 amino acids. CDR1 and CDR2 (germline): SGHNT, YYREEE (reference sequence). J gave up 2 bases and V 4 bases, and 17 bases lay outside the gene matches. CDR3 loop: CASSLKDQDRGRMGNQPQHF. The CDR3 DNA reads as TGTGCCAGCAGCCTGAAGGATCAGGACAGGGGGCGTATGGGCAATCAGCCCCAGCATTTT.

The chain couples TRBV7-3 to TRBJ2-3, with 9 bases identical to TRBD1. Germline lookup yields CDR1 SGHTA and CDR2 FQGTGA. This CDR3 has 16 amino acids. V dropped 4 bases and J dropped 5; count of bases not matched to a gene: 10. CDR3 loop: CASSSPGQGSEDTQYF. The CDR3 region has the DNA TGTGCCAGCAGCTCCCCGGGACAGGGCTCGGAAGATACGCAGTATTTT.

This chain uses TRBV30 with TRBJ2-5, with a tentative D call TRBD2 (7 bases). Germline-derived CDR1 and CDR2 are GTSNPN and SVGIG (reference sequence). Trimming took 5 bases from V and 11 from J, leaving 15 bases between them. The CDR3 covers 11 residues. The CDR3 DNA reads as TGTGCCTGGGGAAGGGGGGGTCGGCAGTACTTC. Encoded protein: CAWGRGGRQYF.